The T cell receptor (beta chain) described here comes from a study of siplizumab effects on memory and regulatory T cells. General study points: Under siplizumab, an average about 70% of mappable alloreactive CD4+ clones were Treg-derived, compared with under 35% in controls. Roughly 80-97% of proliferating clones (CD4+ or CD8+) could not be assigned a naive or memory phenotype.

TCRdb's table, derived via immunoSEQ multiplex PCR, lists solely in-frame clones and lacks some. The sample yields about 100,000 clones, 94% seen once. Remarks on this clone: The antigen remains unidentified.

Germline-derived CDR1 and CDR2 are LNHDA and SQIVND (reference sequence). V was cut by 6 bases and J by 2 bases, with 16 bases left in between. This CDR3 has 16 residues. This TCR was recovered from a human donor in good health. Sequenced input: Tregs sorted from blood. This chain links TRBV19 with TRBJ2-2; D tentatively fits TRBD1 or TRBD2 (5 bases each). The chain's CDR3 is CASRVLGDGNTGELFF. In DNA, the CDR3 is TGTGCCAGTAGGGTCCTAGGGGACGGCAACACCGGGGAGCTGTTTTTT.